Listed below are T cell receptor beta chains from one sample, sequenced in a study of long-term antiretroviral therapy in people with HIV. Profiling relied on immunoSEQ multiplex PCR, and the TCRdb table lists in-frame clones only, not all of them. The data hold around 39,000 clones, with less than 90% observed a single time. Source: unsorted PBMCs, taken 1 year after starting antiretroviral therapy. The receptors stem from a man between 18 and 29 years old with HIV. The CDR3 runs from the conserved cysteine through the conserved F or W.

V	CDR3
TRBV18	CASSPRGSYEQYF
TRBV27	CASSERTGDNGEAFF
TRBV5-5	CASSWTPRTDNSPLHF
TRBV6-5	CASRPTGMNGYTF
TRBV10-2	CASSESPAGGENIQYF
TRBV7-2	CASSLGRGTSRNTGELFF
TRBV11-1	CASSPGTGAYEQYF
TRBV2	CASSPSPVPSGGYTF
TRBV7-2	CASSLGTGQPQHF
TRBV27	CASRTDGTQYF
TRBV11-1	CASSVSGSASYEQYF
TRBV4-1	CASSQEGGQSGELFF
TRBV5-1	CASSLGTGNTEAFF
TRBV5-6	CASSFSFGDTQYF
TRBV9	CASTKGSGSYNEQFF
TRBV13	CASSPRGDQPQHF
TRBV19	CASSISLNTEAFF
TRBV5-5	CASSLEGRVGETQYF
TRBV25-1	CASSEYGVVGQYF
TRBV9	CASSPPWGSSYNEQFF
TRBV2	CASKSRDVAGEAFF
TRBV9	CASSRRYEGNTEAFF
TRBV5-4	CASSPWVGGTDTQYF
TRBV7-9	CASSLEDRVDTQYF
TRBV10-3	CAISEGGGSTQYF
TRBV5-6	CASSPPRRGVGEQFF
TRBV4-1	CASSHLAGAYNEQFF